These T cell receptor beta chains were read from a single sample in a study of blood T cells in healthy people across ages. MiXCR, applied by TCRdb to the 5' RACE reads, yields one record per CDR3 protein. The table records 870,000 or so distinct CDR3 sequences, 29% of them present only once. Input material: blood. These receptors were obtained from a woman older than 75 in good health. Both conserved end residues are part of each CDR3. Each record gives: D gene, J gene, V gene, clone size, CDR3 DNA, CDR3 protein. A D gene is named only where the DNA matches it firmly. Clone size is shown for a subset of rows, as once, few, many or a class of expanded clone.

>.|TRBJ2-7|TRBV30|.
TGTGCCTGGAGGACTCAGGGATCAGGCGAGCAGTACTTC
CAWRTQGSGEQYF
>.|TRBJ1-2|TRBV6-6|.
TGTGCCAGCAGTTACAAGTCAGTTATTGGCTACACCTTC
CASSYKSVIGYTF
>.|TRBJ2-7|TRBV7-2|few
TGTGCCAGCAGCGCCGGCCCGATAGACAGGCCCTCTCCTTACGAGCAGTACTTC
CASSAGPIDRPSPYEQYF
>TRBD1|TRBJ2-7|TRBV18|many
TGTGCCAGCTCACCCACCGGGACAGGGCTGTACGAGCAGTACTTC
CASSPTGTGLYEQYF
>.|TRBJ2-3|TRBV12-3/TRBV12-4|many
TGTGCCAGCAGTTTTAGGGGTGCAGATACGCAGTATTTT
CASSFRGADTQYF
>.|TRBJ1-1|TRBV5-4|.
TGTGCCAGCAGACCTATGGGGATCTCGCAAAGGAACACTGAAGCTTTCTTT
CASRPMGISQRNTEAFF
>TRBD1|TRBJ2-1|TRBV27|.
TGTGCCAGCAGTTACGGGACAGGAAGCAATGAGCAGTTCTTC
CASSYGTGSNEQFF
>TRBD2|TRBJ2-3|TRBV11-2|.
TGTGCCAGCACCCCCGGGGGGGCCCAAGATACGCAGTATTTT
CASTPGGAQDTQYF
>TRBD2|TRBJ2-7|TRBV11-2|few
TGTGCCAGCAGCTTAGGACTAGCGGGGGGGCGGGTTGGCGAGCAGTACTTC
CASSLGLAGGRVGEQYF
>TRBD1|TRBJ2-1|TRBV15|few
TGTGCCACCAACAGGGGGACAGGGCGCGATGAGCAGTTCTTC
CATNRGTGRDEQFF
>.|TRBJ2-5|TRBV20-1|many
TGCAGTGATGGTCCGGGACAACAAGAGACCCAGTACTTC
CSDGPGQQETQYF
>.|TRBJ2-7|TRBV15|.
TGTGCCACCAGCGGGACGGACTTTCCCTACGAGCAGTACTTC
CATSGTDFPYEQYF
>.|TRBJ2-1|TRBV27|many
TGTGCCAGCAGTTTATCCCCCTGGGTCCCCTACAATGAGCAGTTCTTC
CASSLSPWVPYNEQFF
>.|TRBJ1-5|TRBV7-2|.
TGTACCAGCAGCCCCCAGAGGGAAAAGAATCAGCCCCAGCATTTT
CTSSPQREKNQPQHF
>.|TRBJ2-5|TRBV7-2|.
TGTGCCAGCAGCCCCTTCGGGGGAGACCGCCAAGAGACCCAGTACTTC
CASSPFGGDRQETQYF
>TRBD2|TRBJ2-7|TRBV6-5|.
TGTGCCAGCAGTTACTCGAAGCCCAGCGGGAGTACCTACGAGCAGTACTTC
CASSYSKPSGSTYEQYF
>TRBD2|TRBJ2-5|TRBV9|many
TGTGCCAGCAGCGAGGGACTAGCGAAAGAGACCCAGTACTTC
CASSEGLAKETQYF
>TRBD2|TRBJ2-7|TRBV27|few
TGTGCCAGCAATACAATAGGGCTAGCGGGGGCGAGCTCCTACGAGCAGTACTTC
CASNTIGLAGASSYEQYF
>.|TRBJ2-3|TRBV29-1|many
TGCAGCGTTGCAGCTAGCTCAGATACGCAGTATTTT
CSVAASSDTQYF
>.|TRBJ2-7|TRBV6-2/TRBV6-3|.
TGTGCCAGCAGTTACCCCTCGACGTACCGTTCCTACGAGCAGTACTTC
CASSYPSTYRSYEQYF
>.|TRBJ2-1|TRBV20-1|.
TGCAGTGCTGGAAACCCGGGCGGTGAGCAGTTCTTC
CSAGNPGGEQFF
>TRBD1|TRBJ1-4|TRBV6-5|few
TGTGCCAGCAGTTACCGGACAGGGAATGAAAAACTGTTTTTT
CASSYRTGNEKLFF
>.|TRBJ2-2|TRBV24-1|.
TGTGCCACCAGTGACTATGGGACGGTAAAGTCGCACACCGGGGAGCTGTTTTTT
CATSDYGTVKSHTGELFF
>.|TRBJ1-4|TRBV29-1|many
TGCAGCGTTATCGTGGGGATGAATGAAAAACTGTTTTTT
CSVIVGMNEKLFF
>.|TRBJ2-7|TRBV14|.
TGTGCCGGCAGCCAAGCCCCGGGACTTTCCTACAATGAGCAGTACTTC
CAGSQAPGLSYNEQYF
>.|TRBJ1-6|TRBV20-1|many
TGCAGTGCTGCAGGACAGAATAATTCACCCCTCCACTTT
CSAAGQNNSPLHF
>.|TRBJ2-7|TRBV18|few
TGTGCCCGCTCACGTGACAGTTACGAGCAGTACTTC
CARSRDSYEQYF
>.|TRBJ2-5|TRBV6-6|.
TGTGCCAGCAGCGACCAACATGGGGGAGAGACCCAGTACTTC
CASSDQHGGETQYF
>.|TRBJ2-3|TRBV6-1|few
TGTGCCAGCAGGGAAAGGGGACCCACAGATACGCAGTATTTT
CASRERGPTDTQYF
>.|TRBJ2-7|TRBV7-9|many
TGTGCCAGCAGCCATAGGGACGGGACGGACTACGAGCAGTACTTC
CASSHRDGTDYEQYF
>TRBD1|TRBJ1-2|TRBV7-9|many
TGTGCCAGCAGCTTAGCAGGAACAGGGGGATCAGGTGGCTACACCTTC
CASSLAGTGGSGGYTF
>TRBD2|TRBJ2-2|TRBV6-6|few
TGTGCCAGCACCCAAGAACCGGGGGGGCTACACGGGGAGCTGTTTTTT
CASTQEPGGLHGELFF
>TRBD2|TRBJ2-7|TRBV3-1|once
TGTGCCAGCAGCCAAGGCCTAGCGGGCTCCTACGAGCAGTACTTC
CASSQGLAGSYEQYF
>.|TRBJ1-6|TRBV6-2/TRBV6-3|many
TGTGCCAGCAGTTACTGGGGGCAGGGACAATCACCCCTCCACTTT
CASSYWGQGQSPLHF
>.|TRBJ1-1|TRBV9|.
TGTGCCAGCACCGGCGAGGGGCTCGGCACTGAAGCTTTCTTT
CASTGEGLGTEAFF
>TRBD1|TRBJ1-6|TRBV20-1|few
TGCAGTGCTTCCGAAAACAGGGGGCTGGAGAATTCACCCCTCCACTTT
CSASENRGLENSPLHF
>.|TRBJ1-5|TRBV5-1|many
TGCGCCAGCAGCACCGGACAGATAAATCAGCCCCAGCATTTT
CASSTGQINQPQHF
>TRBD2|TRBJ2-1|TRBV4-3|.
TGCGCCAGCAGCCAAGCACTAGCGCGTCTGGGGACCCAGTTCTTC
CASSQALARLGTQFF
>TRBD1|TRBJ2-1|TRBV11-2|many
TGTGCCAGCAGCTTAGATAGCACAGGGGGCAATGAGCAGTTCTTC
CASSLDSTGGNEQFF
>.|TRBJ2-7|TRBV15|many
TGTGCCACCAGCCGACAGAGACCCCTCGAGCAGTACTTC
CATSRQRPLEQYF
>TRBD1|TRBJ1-2|TRBV9|.
TGTGCCGGCACCGTAGACCCGGGACAGGACTATGGCTACACCTTC
CAGTVDPGQDYGYTF
>TRBD1|TRBJ1-6|TRBV6-2/TRBV6-3|.
TGTGCCGGCAAATCGACAGGGGAAAGTTCACCCCTCCACTTT
CAGKSTGESSPLHF
>.|TRBJ1-6|TRBV20-1|many
TGCAGTGCTAGTGGGGGTATTTCCTCACCCCTCCACTTT
CSASGGISSPLHF
>.|TRBJ2-7|TRBV6-2/TRBV6-3|many
TGTGCCAGCAGTTACGTTGCGGGTTCCTACGAGCAGTACTTC
CASSYVAGSYEQYF